This T cell receptor (beta chain) was identified in a study of T cell repertoires in cytomegalovirus infection. Overall study: Public TCR beta signatures provided an indication of both CMV infection and a matching HLA type.

Points from the study as a whole: Identification of carriers of CMV plus the relevant HLA was achieved through cumulative public TCR beta family frequency. Within the response measured ex vivo, HLA-C-restricted CMV-specific TCR beta clonotypes were dominant.

TCRdb re-analysed the reads in MiXCR, keeping a single row per CDR3 protein. The repertoire consists of tens of thousands of distinct CDR3 sequences, with less than 4.5% occurring once and the leading ten covering 4% to 5.5%. Germline lookup yields CDR1 ENHRY and CDR2 SYGVKD. This CDR3 comprises 14 residues. Between the trimmed V and J ends, which lost 2 bases and 6 bases, there was a span of 11 bases. This clonotype showed up many times. Antigen unknown. The chain carries TRBV10-3 and TRBJ2-1, with D possibly TRBD2 on 6 matching bases. Material: PBMCs. This clonotype was obtained from a human donor in good health (CMV status not recorded). Some clones in this sample may be carry-over from other donors' samples. CDR3 sequence: CAISEAGMRNEQFF. In DNA, the CDR3 is TGTGCCATCAGTGAGGCGGGAATGCGCAATGAGCAGTTCTTC.